The clone carrying this TCR beta chain was recorded a few times. Amplification targeted TCR beta CDR3 regions from RNA transcripts. An initial round of RT-PCR targeting the TCR CDR3 relied on the HTBI primer set. In TCRdb, the multiplex PCR reads were re-called with MiXCR into one record per CDR3 protein. The sample comprises about 690,000 distinct CDR3 sequences, 17% of which are singletons, and roughly 15% rests with the top ten. This sample was included in a study of T cells in Graves' hyperthyroidism and ophthalmopathy. V was clipped by 4 bases and J by 6 bases, with 17 bases between them. The V gene's germline CDR1 is SGHNT and CDR2 YYREEE (reference sequence). The CDR3 consists of 14 residues.

Material: blood. This receptor was taken from a man aged 50 to 60 with Graves' hyperthyroidism. The chain has TRBV5-4 and TRBJ2-7; tentative D call: TRBD2 (5 bases). The CDR3 DNA reads as TGTGCCAGCAGCACCCTCGGGCGGGCCTTCGAGCAGTACTTC. This codes for CASSTLGRAFEQYF.